Each of the 30 T cell receptor beta chains below was sequenced from the same sample in a study of T cell changes during pregnancy in multiple sclerosis. Sequencing used immunoSEQ multiplex PCR; TCRdb keeps in-frame clones, though not all of them. The sample shows 35,000 to 45,000 clones, roughly 90% of them seen only once. The sequencing used CD8+ T cells from peripheral blood mononuclear cells, collected before pregnancy. All receptors derive from a female donor with multiple sclerosis, enrolled in a pregnancy study.

This clone was counted once. The chain employs TRBV13 and TRBJ2-1; 7 bases fit TRBD1. Trimming cost V 1 base and J 5 bases; bases outside gene matches: 2. Germline V gene lookup returns CDR1 PRHDT and CDR2 FYEKMQ (reference sequence). CDR3 length equals 14 residues. The CDR3 loop reads CASSLEGANNEQFF. The CDR3 DNA sequence: TGTGCCAGCAGCTTAGAGGGGGCCAACAATGAGCAGTTCTTC.

This sequence joins TRBV7-9 and TRBJ2-2; TRBD1 agrees at 9 bases. The V segment lost 4 bases and the J segment 5 bases; nucleotides outside the gene matches: 2. The CDR3 sequence is 14 residues long. Germline-derived CDR1 and CDR2 are SEHNR and FQNEAQ (reference sequence). This CDR3 is CASSSDRGTGELFF. The CDR3 DNA follows: TGTGCCAGCAGCTCAGACAGGGGGACCGGGGAGCTGTTTTTT.

This clone was counted once. The chain carries TRBV7-3 and TRBJ2-1, with no clear D. The CDR3 consists of 13 residues. Germline V gene data show CDR1 as SGHTA and CDR2 as FQGTGA. The V end was cut by 2 bases, the J end by 8 bases, with 10 bases between. The CDR3 DNA reads TGTGCCAGCAGCTTAGATGGCCCCGATGAGCAGTTCTTC. Translation gives CASSLDGPDEQFF.

The CDR3 is CASSYLTGTGYEQFF. For the CDR3, the DNA is TGTGCCAGCAGCTACCTTACCGGGACAGGCTATGAGCAGTTCTTC. This chain joins TRBV7-9 and TRBJ2-1, with 8 nucleotides matching TRBD1. This CDR3 region has 15 residues. V trimming: 4 bases; J trimming: 8 bases; junction bases outside the gene matches: 10. The germline CDR1 and CDR2 sequences are SEHNR and FQNEAQ (reference sequence).

The rearrangement links TRBV7-6 to TRBJ2-7; 9 nucleotides match TRBD1. This CDR3 region has 14 residues. J lost 5 bases, V lost 0 bases, and 2 bases had no gene match. CDR1 is SGHVS and CDR2 is FNYEAQ in the germline V gene. DNA of the CDR3: TGTGCCAGCAGCTTAGCACAGGGGGCAAACGAGCAGTACTTC. As protein: CASSLAQGANEQYF.

This clone was found once. The chain uses TRBV27 and TRBJ2-7, with 7 nucleotides matching TRBD1. The germline CDR1 and CDR2 sequences are MNHEY and SMNVEV (reference sequence). V shed 6 bases and J 2 bases; nucleotides not matched to a gene: 7. The CDR3 totals 14 residues. The CDR3 loop is CASRWTGPAYEQYF. The CDR3 nucleotides read TGTGCCAGCAGATGGACAGGCCCGGCCTACGAGCAGTACTTC.

The V gene is TRBV7-9, the J gene TRBJ2-1; TRBD2 agrees at 8 bases. Germline V gene lookup returns CDR1 SEHNR and CDR2 FQNEAQ (reference sequence). Germline trimming cut 3 bases from V and 1 base from J; bases unmatched to any gene: 5. The CDR3 has 16 amino acids. CDR3 loop: CASSFEAGESYNEQFF. The DNA for the CDR3 is TGTGCCAGCAGCTTCGAAGCGGGAGAGTCCTACAATGAGCAGTTCTTC.

V usage is TRBV28 and J usage is TRBJ1-1, with D unresolved. Germline loops: CDR1 MDHEN, CDR2 SYDVKM. V dropped 3 bases and J dropped 0 bases, with 5 bases sitting between them. This CDR3 has 13 residues. The CDR3 DNA follows: TGTGCCAGCAGTTTGGGCATGAACACTGAAGCTTTCTTT. Its translation is CASSLGMNTEAFF.

The rearrangement joins TRBV7-6 to TRBJ2-1, with D possibly TRBD1 on 5 matching bases. Germline V gene data show CDR1 as SGHVS and CDR2 as FNYEAQ. Between the trimmed V and J ends, which lost 2 bases and 7 bases, there was a span of 9 bases. This CDR3 is 13 amino acids long. Written as DNA, the CDR3 is TGTGCCAGCAGCTTAACAACAGGAAATGAGCAGTTCTTC. Translation gives CASSLTTGNEQFF.

The chain has TRBV5-4 and TRBJ2-1, with 8 positions matching TRBD2. The length of the CDR3 is 15 residues. Germline V gives CDR1 SGHNT, CDR2 YYREEE (reference sequence). The V and J ends lost 4 bases and 5 bases, in that order; junction bases with no gene match: 8. CDR3 nucleotides: TGTGCCAGCAGCCCCAGGAGCGGGAGCCACAATGAGCAGTTCTTC. Its protein product is CASSPRSGSHNEQFF.

CDR3 region: CASSSLGGGSADTQYF. The CDR3 DNA is TGTGCCAGCAGCTCCCTGGGTGGCGGGAGCGCAGATACGCAGTATTTT. The V gene is TRBV7-3, the J gene TRBJ2-3, with 7 positions matching TRBD2. The CDR3 loop spans 16 amino acids. CDR1 and CDR2 (germline): SGHTA, FQGTGA. After removal of 4 bases from V and 4 bases from J, the junction contained 11 bases not matched to a gene. The full variable domain, completed using reference TRBV7-3 and TRBJ2-3, is GAGVSQTPSNKVTEKGKYVELRCDPISGHTALYWYRQSLGQGPEFLIYFQGTGAADDSGLPNDRFFAVRPEGSVSTLKIQRTERGDSAVYLCASSSLGGGSADTQYFGPGTRLTVL.

The rearrangement links TRBV11-2 to TRBJ2-7, with 8 bases identical to TRBD1. This CDR3 has 16 amino acids. V gave up 5 bases and J gave up 5 bases; unmatched junction bases: 14. CDR1 and CDR2 from the germline V gene are SGHAT and FQNNGV. The DNA of the CDR3 is TGTGCCAGCAGCCACCCCGAGGGGCAGGGGGCCAACGAGCAGTACTTC. Its protein product is CASSHPEGQGANEQYF.

The chain has TRBV7-6 and TRBJ1-5; possible D gene TRBD1, 5 bases. Germline values: CDR1 SGHVS, CDR2 FNYEAQ. The CDR3 is 15 amino acids. Trimming shortened V by 0 bases and J by 6 bases, and 12 bases separated the two germline ends. This CDR3 reads CASSLAGPGSQPQHF. The CDR3 DNA is TGTGCCAGCAGCTTAGCGGGGCCAGGGTCTCAGCCCCAGCATTTT.

This clone has just one count. The chain has TRBV27 and TRBJ2-7; no firm D call. Trimming shortened V by 7 bases and J by 5 bases, and 9 bases separated the two germline ends. There are 11 residues in the CDR3. Germline CDR1 and CDR2: MNHEY and SMNVEV (reference sequence). The CDR3 protein is CASNVKHEQYF. The CDR3 DNA sequence: TGTGCCAGCAATGTTAAGCACGAGCAGTACTTC.

V and J are TRBV27 and TRBJ2-3; 7 bases match TRBD1. Looked up from germline, CDR1 is MNHEY and CDR2 is SMNVEV (reference sequence). With 7 bases clipped from V and 4 bases from J, the junction kept 11 bases outside the gene matches. This CDR3 contains 15 residues. Written as DNA, the CDR3 is TGTGCCAGCACGCCAGGGGGACGGCTCCCAGATACGCAGTATTTT. This gives the protein CASTPGGRLPDTQYF.

This rearrangement joins TRBV27 to TRBJ2-1; 12 nucleotides match TRBD2. After removal of 6 bases from V and 5 bases from J, the junction contained 2 bases not matched to a gene. Germline CDR1 MNHEY, CDR2 SMNVEV (reference sequence). The CDR3 is made up of 14 amino acids. The CDR3 nucleotides read TGTGCCAGCAGGACTAGCGGGAGTAACAATGAGCAGTTCTTC. Protein product: CASRTSGSNNEQFF.

The J gene is TRBJ1-3, the V gene TRBV9; D is unresolved. Looked up from germline, CDR1 is SGDLS and CDR2 is YYNGEE. The CDR3 is 12 amino acids. V was shortened by 3 bases and J by 2 bases, with 3 bases between the two germline ends. The CDR3 region has the DNA TGTGCCAGCAGCGCTGCTGGAAACACCATATATTTT. It encodes CASSAAGNTIYF.

This chain joins TRBV27 and TRBJ2-7; TRBD1 matches at 7 bases. This CDR3 spans 15 amino acids. Trimming took 2 bases from V and 3 from J; bases not matched to a gene: 7. CDR1 and CDR2 from the germline V gene are MNHEY and SMNVEV (reference sequence). CDR3 loop: CASSLRDSLNYEQYF. The CDR3 DNA sequence: TGTGCCAGCAGTTTAAGGGACAGCTTGAACTACGAGCAGTACTTC.

This clone was counted only a few times. The chain couples TRBV7-6 to TRBJ2-3; D is perhaps TRBD1 (6 bases). The V and J ends lost 1 base and 1 base respectively, with 6 bases between them. This CDR3 region has 14 residues. Germline CDR1 SGHVS, CDR2 FNYEAQ. CDR3 nucleotides: TGTGCCAGCAGCTTAGGGACAGGCACAGATACGCAGTATTTT. This codes for CASSLGTGTDTQYF.

This clone appeared once. The gene calls are TRBV28 and TRBJ2-3, with a possible D match to TRBD1 (6 bases). The V end was cut by 5 bases, the J end by 3 bases, with 15 bases between. The CDR3 sequence is 15 residues long. Germline V CDR1 and CDR2: MDHEN, SYDVKM. CDR3 DNA sequence: TGTGCCAGCAGTCTGGAGGAGAGGGGGACAGATACGCAGTATTTT. Encoded protein: CASSLEERGTDTQYF.

The V and J genes are TRBV6-5 and TRBJ1-5, with D possibly being TRBD1 (5 bases). This CDR3 has 13 amino acids. Deletions cut 0 bases from V and 6 bases from J, with 6 bases between. Germline V gene data show CDR1 as MNHEY and CDR2 as SVGAGI. CDR3 protein: CASSYSGAQPQHF. DNA for the CDR3: TGTGCCAGCAGTTACTCTGGGGCTCAGCCCCAGCATTTT.

This clone has a single count. The gene calls are TRBV10-2 and TRBJ2-1, with TRBD2 matching 8 bases. Looked up from germline, CDR1 is WSHSY and CDR2 is SAAADI. Trimming removed 10 bases from V and 3 bases from J; junction bases left unmatched: 8. The CDR3 loop spans 14 amino acids. This chain's CDR3 is CAICPGGYYNEQFF. CDR3 DNA sequence: TGCGCCATCTGCCCGGGGGGGTACTACAATGAGCAGTTCTTC.

The gene calls are TRBV7-2 and TRBJ2-3, with D possibly matching TRBD1 (6 bases). Trimming removed 5 bases from V and 0 bases from J, with 12 bases in between. This CDR3 is 15 amino acids long. Looked up from germline, CDR1 is SGHTA and CDR2 is FQGNSA. The CDR3 spells CASSPGVTSTDTQYF. The CDR3 DNA sequence: TGTGCCAGCAGCCCAGGGGTAACTAGCACAGATACGCAGTATTTT.

For the CDR3, the DNA is TGTGCCAGCAGTGAAGTCGGACAGGGGAACTATGGCTACACCTTC. It translates to CASSEVGQGNYGYTF. This rearrangement joins TRBV6-1 to TRBJ1-2, with 9 nucleotides matching TRBD1. The germline V gene encodes CDR1 MNHNS and CDR2 SASEGT. The CDR3 contains 15 residues. The V gene end was trimmed by 1 base and the J gene end by 2 bases; junction bases not matched to a gene: 2.

The J gene is TRBJ2-5, the V gene TRBV6-5; tentative D call: TRBD1 (5 bases). With 2 bases removed from V and 2 bases from J, the gap between germline ends came to 9 bases. The length of the CDR3 is 14 residues. Germline CDR1 and CDR2: MNHEY and SVGAGI. In DNA form, the CDR3 reads TGTGCCAGCAGTTACAGGACACCTCAAGAGACCCAGTACTTC. Translated, it gives CASSYRTPQETQYF.

J is TRBJ2-7 and V is TRBV29-1, with 8 positions matching TRBD1. This CDR3 region has 12 residues. With V trimmed by 4 bases and J by 5 bases, 4 bases remained unmatched. Germline loops: CDR1 SQVTM, CDR2 ANQGSEA. CDR3 loop: CSVVGQVNEQYF. CDR3 sequence (DNA): TGCAGCGTTGTGGGACAGGTGAACGAGCAGTACTTC.

The V call is TRBV27, the J call TRBJ2-1; D is uncertain. Trimming removed 6 bases at V and 6 bases at J, with 18 bases between. The CDR3 contains 15 residues. Germline CDR1 is MNHEY and CDR2 is SMNVEV (reference sequence). This CDR3 reads CASSLSTDSGNEQFF. DNA of the CDR3: TGTGCCAGCAGCCTGAGCACTGATTCGGGCAATGAGCAGTTCTTC.

The chain links TRBV19 to TRBJ2-1, with 8 bases aligning to TRBD2. This CDR3 region has 15 residues. The junction had 6 bases not matched to a gene; V was cut back by 1 base and J by 7 bases. CDR1 is LNHDA and CDR2 is SQIVND in the germline V gene (reference sequence). CDR3 coding DNA: TGTGCCAGTAGTATAGCGGGAGGGCCTATGAATGAGCAGTTCTTC. Amino acids: CASSIAGGPMNEQFF.

The DNA of the CDR3 is TGCGCCAGCAGCCTTGTCCGGGACTCGAACACTGAAGCTTTCTTT. Translated, it gives CASSLVRDSNTEAFF. The chain is built from TRBV4-1 and TRBJ1-1, with a possible D match to TRBD1 (5 bases). Between the trimmed V and J ends, which lost 4 bases and 1 base, there was a span of 13 bases. Germline lookup yields CDR1 MGHRA and CDR2 YSYEKL. This CDR3 has 15 amino acids.

The chain recombines TRBV30 with TRBJ1-2; 9 positions match TRBD1. Germline assignment: CDR1 GTSNPN and CDR2 SVGIG (reference sequence). After removal of 4 bases from V and 2 bases from J, the junction contained 23 bases not matched to a gene. The CDR3 extends over 20 amino acids. CDR3 nucleotides: TGTGCCTGGACCCCCGGTGACAGGGGGAGGCGTCCCCTAATGAACTATGGCTACACCTTC. Translating gives CAWTPGDRGRRPLMNYGYTF.